This passage covers 25 T cell receptor beta chains from one sample sequenced in a study of blood T cells in healthy people across ages. A second roughly 6 to 12 cycle PCR used barcoded and J-beta primers. In TCRdb, the 5' RACE reads were re-called with MiXCR into one record per CDR3 protein. Of about 1 million distinct CDR3 sequences listed, 45% are singletons. The material sequenced was blood. The receptors stem from a woman aged 55-75 years in good health.

The chain employs TRBV11-1 and TRBJ2-7; 9 nucleotides align to TRBD1. Germline V CDR1 and CDR2: SGHAT, FQDESV (reference sequence). After removal of 2 bases from V and 4 bases from J, the junction contained 9 bases not matched to a gene. This CDR3 spans 16 amino acids. The CDR3 bases are TGTGCCAGCAGCTTAAACCGGGACAGGGCCATATACGAGCAGTACTTC. This sequence encodes CASSLNRDRAIYEQYF. Variable domain in full (rest from reference TRBV11-1 and TRBJ2-7): EAEVAQSPRYKITEKSQAVAFWCDPISGHATLYWYRQILGQGPELLVQFQDESVVDDSQLPKDRFSAERLKGVDSTLKIQPAELGDSAMYLCASSLNRDRAIYEQYFGPGTRLTVT.

The gene calls are TRBV9 and TRBJ2-5, with 11 bases that match TRBD2. The CDR3 has 16 residues. J lost 11 bases, V lost 3 bases, and 15 bases had no gene match. The germline CDR1 and CDR2 sequences are SGDLS and YYNGEE. The CDR3 loop reads CASSEGTSGPYNEQYF. In nucleotides, the CDR3 is TGTGCCAGCAGCGAAGGGACTAGCGGTCCCTACAATGAGCAGTACTTC.

The rearrangement links TRBV2 to TRBJ2-7; D is possibly TRBD2 (5 bases). CDR3 size: 13 residues. CDR1 is SNHLY, CDR2 FYNNEI, per germline. The V gene lost 6 bases and the J gene lost 6 bases, with 15 bases spanning the gap. Written as DNA, the CDR3 is TGTGCCAGCAGGGGAAATAGCCGGGGCGAGCAGTACTTC. It specifies CASRGNSRGEQYF.

There are a few counts of this clonotype. The rearrangement joins TRBV3-1 to TRBJ1-6; 7 bases match TRBD1. With V trimmed by 2 bases and J by 15 bases, 1 base remained unmatched. This CDR3 has 11 amino acids. Germline assignment: CDR1 LGHDT and CDR2 YNNKEL (reference sequence). The CDR3 DNA reads TGTGCCAGCAGCCAAACAGGGGACCTCCACTTT. It specifies CASSQTGDLHF.

As to this clonotype: At one end the junction does not follow the germline gene, possibly because of a read error. This chain links TRBV7-9 with TRBJ2-7; TRBD1 matches at 12 bases. Germline loops: CDR1 SEHNR, CDR2 FQNEAQ (reference sequence). The CDR3 covers 16 residues. CDR3 in amino acids: CASSTKNGTGGIEQYF. CDR3 sequence (DNA): TGTGCCAGCAGCACCAAGAACGGGACAGGGGGCATCGAGCAGTATTTC.

This clonotype was seen only a few times. This chain uses TRBV27 with TRBJ2-6; D uncertain. The CDR3 is made up of 14 amino acids. V lost 6 bases to trimming and J lost 0 bases, with 6 bases between them. Germline CDR1 reads MNHEY; CDR2 reads SMNVEV (reference sequence). The CDR3 reads CASSRYSGANVLTF. The CDR3 nucleotides read TGTGCCAGCAGCCGGTACTCTGGGGCCAACGTCCTGACTTTC.

Details on this clonotype: No conserved phenylalanine or tryptophan is present at the end of the CDR3, so a read error is the likely explanation. The rearrangement uses TRBV10-3 and TRBJ2-3; possibly TRBD2 for D (6 bases). The CDR3 totals 11 residues. In germline, CDR1 is ENHRY, CDR2 SYGVKD. The ends were cut back, 9 bases at V and 5 bases at J, with 9 bases in the middle. CDR3 protein: CAIRLVDTQYY. DNA of the CDR3: TGTGCCATACGACTAGTAGATACGCAGTATTAT.

V and J are TRBV12-3 or TRBV12-4 and TRBJ2-5, with D tentatively TRBD2 (6 bases). Trimming took off 8 bases at V and 10 bases at J, with 20 bases between the two ends. The CDR3 loop spans 13 amino acids. The CDR3 spells CASGRGSGGDQYF. Written as DNA, the CDR3 is TGTGCCAGCGGCCGCGGGTCTGGAGGGGACCAGTACTTC.

This clonotype was seen only a few times. In DNA form, the CDR3 reads TGTGCCAGCAGCCCGGGTCGGTTGGGACTAGCGGGAGTAGAAGAGCAGTTCTTC. Translating it yields CASSPGRLGLAGVEEQFF. The chain links TRBV5-5 to TRBJ2-1; the match to TRBD2 covers 14 bases. Germline V gene data show CDR1 as SGHKS and CDR2 as YYEKEE (reference sequence). Unmatched junction bases numbered 16, after V lost 4 bases and J lost 10 bases. This CDR3 spans 18 amino acids.

The chain joins TRBV27 to TRBJ2-7, with D unresolved. The V gene lost 5 bases and the J gene lost 4 bases, with 12 bases spanning the gap. The CDR3 is 13 residues long. CDR1 is MNHEY, CDR2 SMNVEV, per germline (reference sequence). The CDR3: CASSAKPEYEQYF. The CDR3 nucleotides are TGTGCCAGCAGTGCGAAGCCCGAATACGAGCAGTACTTC.

This clonotype was counted ten times or more. The V and J genes are TRBV6-2 or TRBV6-3 and TRBJ1-2; 8 bases match TRBD1. The CDR3 runs 16 residues. Trimming took 3 bases from V and 1 from J; bases not matched to a gene: 7. Germline V lookup: CDR1 MNHEY, CDR2 SVGEGT. This CDR3 is CASSYYLTGDNYGYTF. DNA of the CDR3: TGTGCCAGCAGTTATTATCTGACAGGGGATAACTATGGCTACACCTTC.

This clonotype was observed a handful of times. The chain uses TRBV20-1 and TRBJ1-2; perhaps TRBD1 as D (5 bases). Germline V gene data show CDR1 as DFQATT and CDR2 as SNEGSKA (reference sequence). The CDR3 contains 13 residues. Trimming took off 7 bases at V and 0 bases at J, with 12 bases between the two ends. The CDR3 DNA sequence: TGCAGTGTTGGGGGTAGCACTAACTATGGCTACACCTTC. Translated: CSVGGSTNYGYTF.

This clonotype has a handful of counts. The chain recombines TRBV10-1 with TRBJ2-3, with 9 bases identical to TRBD2. CDR1 is WNHNN, CDR2 SYGVQD, per germline (reference sequence). The trim removed 4 bases at V and 4 bases at J, leaving 6 bases unmatched. This CDR3 region has 15 residues. The CDR3 nucleotides read TGCGCCAGCAGTGTGCGGGAGGGCCCCGCAGATACGCAGTATTTT. Translating gives CASSVREGPADTQYF.

The genes are TRBV7-3 and TRBJ1-2, with D possibly matching TRBD1 (6 bases). V lost 4 bases and J 2 bases, leaving 17 bases between the germline ends. This CDR3 contains 16 residues. Germline assignment: CDR1 SGHTA and CDR2 FQGTGA. CDR3 in DNA: TGTGCCAGCAGCTACCAGCCGGGGGCAGGGAACTATGGCTACACCTTC. It codes for CASSYQPGAGNYGYTF.

This clonotype was recorded at least ten times. The V gene is TRBV27, the J gene TRBJ2-7; the match to TRBD2 covers 9 bases. The CDR3 length is 16 residues. Germline V gene lookup returns CDR1 MNHEY and CDR2 SMNVEV (reference sequence). Germline trimming cut 0 bases from V and 1 base from J; bases unmatched to any gene: 4. CDR3 DNA: TGTGCCAGCAGTTTATCGGGGGGACTAGCATCCTACGAGCAGTACTTC. Protein sequence: CASSLSGGLASYEQYF.

This clonotype was observed a few times. The V and J genes are TRBV12-3 or TRBV12-4 and TRBJ2-7; 11 positions match TRBD2. V trimming: 3 bases; J trimming: 7 bases; junction bases outside the gene matches: 14. CDR3 length equals 17 residues. CDR3 sequence (DNA): TGTGCCAGCAGTTTGACAGGGGTGACTAGCGGGGTTTTTGAGCAGTACTTC. It codes for CASSLTGVTSGVFEQYF.

This chain connects TRBV29-1 to TRBJ2-5; TRBD2 matches at 10 bases. Matching the DNA end better, TRBJ2-1 makes the J call doubtful. In germline, CDR1 is SQVTM, CDR2 ANQGSEA. The CDR3 sequence is 16 residues long. The CDR3 bases are TGCAGCGTTGAGTGGATTAGCGGGAGGCCCCAAGAGACCCAGTTCTTC. Translated, it gives CSVEWISGRPQETQFF.

The chain links TRBV7-7 to TRBJ2-2, with 8 bases fitting TRBD2. Germline CDR1 reads SSHAT; CDR2 reads FNYEAQ (reference sequence). V trimming: 5 bases; J trimming: 2 bases; junction bases outside the gene matches: 7. This CDR3 is 16 amino acids long. CDR3 loop: CASSPGVAGNTGELFF. The CDR3 bases are TGTGCCAGCAGCCCCGGAGTAGCGGGAAACACCGGGGAGCTGTTTTTT.

The chain is built from TRBV12-3 or TRBV12-4 and TRBJ2-7; D possibly matches TRBD1 or TRBD2 (6 bases each). The CDR3 runs 14 residues. Trimming removed 3 bases at V and 6 bases at J, with 15 bases between. As DNA, the CDR3 is TGTGCCAGCAGTTTGGCGGGACAAGGGCGCGAGCAGTACTTC. Residues: CASSLAGQGREQYF.

The chain links TRBV27 to TRBJ2-1; D might be TRBD1 or TRBD2, each matching 5 bases. V lost 0 bases and J lost 12, with 15 bases in between. The CDR3 has 14 amino acids. Germline assignment: CDR1 MNHEY and CDR2 SMNVEV (reference sequence). CDR3 DNA: TGTGCCAGCAGTTTATCGTATGGGGACCGGGGGCAGTTCTTC. As protein: CASSLSYGDRGQFF.

This clonotype was counted once. This CDR3 is CASSYTTGDRETQYF. The CDR3 region has the DNA TGTGCCAGCAGCTATACGACAGGGGACCGAGAGACCCAGTACTTC. The J gene is TRBJ2-5, the V gene TRBV7-2; 8 positions match TRBD1. The V gene end was trimmed by 4 bases and the J gene end by 4 bases; junction bases not matched to a gene: 8. The CDR3 is 15 residues long. In germline, CDR1 is SGHTA, CDR2 FQGNSA.

This clonotype has a handful of counts. This chain uses TRBV5-1 with TRBJ1-1; D remains unclear. This CDR3 spans 13 amino acids. V lost 0 bases and J 6 bases, leaving 9 bases between the germline ends. The germline gives CDR1 SGHRS, CDR2 YFSETQ. The CDR3, as DNA: TGCGCCAGCAGCTTGGATGGCTGGGCTGAAGCTTTCTTT. It codes for CASSLDGWAEAFF.

At least ten counts were recorded for this clonotype. The CDR3 nucleotides read TGTGCCAGCAAAGTGTTGGATACGCAGTATTTT. Translated: CASKVLDTQYF. This chain links TRBV27 with TRBJ2-3; D is unclear. The CDR3 contains 11 residues. V lost 7 bases and J lost 6, with 8 bases in between. The germline V gene encodes CDR1 MNHEY and CDR2 SMNVEV (reference sequence).

The chain has TRBV7-8 and TRBJ1-1, with D maybe TRBD1 (5 bases). The CDR3 sequence is 16 residues long. CDR1 is SGHVS, CDR2 FQNEAQ, per germline. V was pared by 5 bases and J by 4 bases, with 20 bases between. Here the CDR3 DNA reads TGTGCCAGCAGCCAGGCTGGGGGTACTGGGGGCACTGAAGCTTTCTTT. Amino acid sequence: CASSQAGGTGGTEAFF.

The chain is built from TRBV29-1 and TRBJ1-2; D perhaps matches TRBD1 (6 bases). CDR1 SQVTM and CDR2 ANQGSEA come from the germline V gene. The CDR3 covers 12 residues. The germline V and J ends were trimmed by 4 bases and 7 bases, with 13 bases remaining between them. The DNA of the CDR3 is TGCAGCGTTGGGGGGGCGAACGGTGGCTACACCTTC. It yields the protein CSVGGANGGYTF. Variable domain in full (rest from reference TRBV29-1 and TRBJ1-2): SAVISQKPSRDICQRGTSLTIQCQVDSQVTMMFWYRQQPGQSLTLIATANQGSEATYESGFVIDKFPISRPNLTFSTLTVSNMSPEDSSIYLCSVGGANGGYTFGSGTRLTVV.